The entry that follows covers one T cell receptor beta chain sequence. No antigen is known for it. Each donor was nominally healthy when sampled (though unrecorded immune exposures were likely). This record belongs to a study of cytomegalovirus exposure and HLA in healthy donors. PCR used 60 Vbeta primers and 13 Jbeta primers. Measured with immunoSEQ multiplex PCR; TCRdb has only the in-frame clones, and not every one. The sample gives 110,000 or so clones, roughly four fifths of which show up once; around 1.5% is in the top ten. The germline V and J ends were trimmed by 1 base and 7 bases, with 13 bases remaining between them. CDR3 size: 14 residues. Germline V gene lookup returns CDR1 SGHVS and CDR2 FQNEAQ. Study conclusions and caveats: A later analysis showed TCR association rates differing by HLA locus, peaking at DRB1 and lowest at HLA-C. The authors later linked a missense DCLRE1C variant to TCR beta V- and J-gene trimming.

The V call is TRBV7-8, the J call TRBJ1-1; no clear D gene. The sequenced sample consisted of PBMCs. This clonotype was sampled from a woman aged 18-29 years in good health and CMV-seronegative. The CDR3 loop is CASSLGAFIIEAFF. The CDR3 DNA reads TGTGCCAGCAGCTTAGGGGCCTTCATCATTGAAGCTTTCTTT.